What follows are 29 T cell receptor beta chains derived from one specimen sequenced in a study of blood T cell repertoires in COVID-19. Data came from immunoSEQ multiplex PCR; TCRdb stores just in-frame clones and leaves some out. The sample carries 90,000 to 100,000 clones, about two thirds recorded once. Sequenced sample: peripheral blood. These receptor sequences come from a woman aged 55-75 years in a cohort sampled during active or convalescent COVID-19.

The rearrangement joins TRBV9 to TRBJ1-2; the D gene is possibly TRBD1 (5 bases). Germline CDR1 SGDLS, CDR2 YYNGEE. This CDR3 region has 15 residues. Trimming stripped 4 bases from V and 3 bases from J, with 16 bases between. CDR3 loop: CASSSLGGIYYGYTF. In DNA, the CDR3 is TGTGCCAGCAGCTCCCTCGGGGGGATCTACTATGGCTACACCTTC.

This sequence joins TRBV6-1 and TRBJ1-5; the D gene is possibly TRBD1 (6 bases). The germline gives CDR1 MNHNS, CDR2 SASEGT. The CDR3 is 15 residues long. V was trimmed by 6 bases and J by 7 bases, leaving 19 bases between them. This chain's CDR3 is CASRGTTGLWQPQHF. The DNA for the CDR3 is TGTGCCAGCAGGGGTACCACAGGGCTCTGGCAGCCCCAGCATTTT.

V is TRBV13 and J is TRBJ2-1; possibly TRBD2 for D (5 bases). V lost 3 bases, J lost 0 bases, and 15 bases lay in between. CDR1 is PRHDT and CDR2 is FYEKMQ in the germline V gene (reference sequence). The CDR3 covers 17 residues. The CDR3 protein is CASSFKWTGSSYNEQFF. DNA for the CDR3: TGTGCCAGCAGCTTTAAATGGACTGGGAGCTCCTACAATGAGCAGTTCTTC.

The rearrangement joins TRBV6-2 or TRBV6-3 to TRBJ1-2; tentatively, D is TRBD1 (6 bases). The CDR3 totals 12 residues. Germline loops: CDR1 MNHEY, CDR2 SVGEGT. Trimming took 4 bases from V and 7 from J, leaving 10 bases between them. The CDR3 coding sequence is TGTGCCAGCAGTTTGGGGGCAGGTGGCTACACCTTC. This translates into CASSLGAGGYTF.

This clone showed up just a few times. The chain links TRBV7-8 to TRBJ1-5; D is possibly TRBD1 (5 bases). The CDR3 totals 16 residues. Germline loops: CDR1 SGHVS, CDR2 FQNEAQ. Trimming stripped 4 bases from V and 0 bases from J, with 13 bases between. The CDR3: CASSSLGGYSNQPQHF. CDR3 bases: TGTGCCAGCAGCTCGCTGGGGGGGTATAGCAATCAGCCCCAGCATTTT.

This chain connects TRBV2 to TRBJ2-1; D might be TRBD1 (5 bases). Germline CDR1 and CDR2: SNHLY and FYNNEI. The CDR3 sequence is 15 residues long. V was clipped by 0 bases and J by 5 bases, with 11 bases between them. CDR3 protein: CASSEAGRPNNEQFF. Written as DNA, the CDR3 is TGTGCCAGCAGTGAAGCGGGGCGCCCGAACAATGAGCAGTTCTTC.

This clone was picked up a small number of times. Other DNA sequences of this sample code for an identical CDR3. V usage is TRBV7-9 and J usage is TRBJ1-4, with TRBD1 matching over 10 bases. This CDR3 contains 15 residues. Germline V gene lookup returns CDR1 SEHNR and CDR2 FQNEAQ (reference sequence). V shed 5 bases and J 3 bases; nucleotides not matched to a gene: 3. CDR3 residues: CASSRGTGANEKLFF. The DNA for the CDR3 is TGTGCCAGCAGCCGAGGGACAGGGGCTAATGAAAAACTGTTTTTT.

The chain carries TRBV5-1 and TRBJ2-7; 11 nucleotides match TRBD1. The V gene end was trimmed by 4 bases and the J gene end by 1 base; junction bases not matched to a gene: 4. This CDR3 is built from 15 residues. Germline V CDR1 and CDR2: SGHRS, YFSETQ. CDR3 residues: CASSPGQGASYEQYF. The CDR3 DNA follows: TGCGCCAGCAGCCCTGGACAGGGGGCTTCCTACGAGCAGTACTTC.

The chain employs TRBV2 and TRBJ1-5, with TRBD1 matching 10 bases. Germline V gene sequence: CDR1 SNHLY, CDR2 FYNNEI. This CDR3 region has 14 residues. V was pared by 6 bases and J by 9 bases, with 8 bases of the junction left unmatched. CDR3 in amino acids: CASSGTGVVMPQHF. The CDR3 bases are TGTGCCAGCAGCGGGACAGGGGTGGTTATGCCCCAGCATTTT. Full variable domain (outside the CDR3, taken from reference TRBV2 and TRBJ1-5): EPEVTQTPSHQVTQMGQEVILRCVPISNHLYFYWYRQILGQKVEFLVSFYNNEISEKSEIFDDQFSVERPDGSNFTLKIRSTKLEDSAMYFCASSGTGVVMPQHFGDGTRLSIL.

The chain links TRBV7-9 to TRBJ1-1; D is ambiguous. V lost 1 base and J 5 bases, leaving 8 bases between the germline ends. This CDR3 comprises 13 residues. Germline V gene sequence: CDR1 SEHNR, CDR2 FQNEAQ (reference sequence). CDR3 loop: CASSLESGTEAFF. The CDR3 DNA sequence: TGTGCCAGCAGCTTAGAATCCGGGACTGAAGCTTTCTTT.

The chain carries TRBV4-1 and TRBJ1-3; maybe TRBD1 (6 bases). Germline V gene data show CDR1 as MGHRA and CDR2 as YSYEKL. Trimming removed 1 base at V and 0 bases at J, with 13 bases between. This CDR3 has 17 amino acids. CDR3 protein: CASSQVPGAISGNTIYF. The CDR3 DNA reads TGCGCCAGCAGCCAAGTCCCAGGGGCGATCTCTGGAAACACCATATATTTT.

The rearrangement uses TRBV19 and TRBJ1-5; tentative D call: TRBD1 (6 bases). V gave up 3 bases and J gave up 0 bases, with 18 bases separating them. CDR3 length: 18 residues. CDR1 is LNHDA and CDR2 is SQIVND in the germline V gene (reference sequence). The chain's CDR3 is CASSIIAGVGYSNQPQHF. DNA for the CDR3: TGTGCCAGTAGTATTATTGCAGGGGTGGGGTATAGCAATCAGCCCCAGCATTTT.

This clone was counted a few times. The chain recombines TRBV24-1 with TRBJ2-3; TRBD1 agrees at 7 bases. The junction had 3 bases not matched to a gene; V was cut back by 7 bases and J by 0 bases. The CDR3 is 14 residues long. CDR1 is KGHDR, CDR2 SFDVKD, per germline. This CDR3 is CATSLTGSTDTQYF. The CDR3 nucleotides are TGTGCCACCAGCCTGACAGGGAGCACAGATACGCAGTATTTT.

A few counts support this clone. The chain recombines TRBV2 with TRBJ2-5; maybe TRBD1 (6 bases). Looked up from germline, CDR1 is SNHLY and CDR2 is FYNNEI. The CDR3 is made up of 11 amino acids. Trimming shortened V by 9 bases and J by 5 bases, and 10 bases separated the two germline ends. In DNA form, the CDR3 reads TGTGCCAGTCAGGGGTGGGAGACCCAGTACTTC. Residues: CASQGWETQYF.

The genes are TRBV7-9 and TRBJ2-7; D is uncertain. V was shortened by 5 bases and J by 4 bases, with 9 bases between the two germline ends. The CDR3 sequence is 12 residues long. CDR1 and CDR2 from the germline V gene are SEHNR and FQNEAQ (reference sequence). The DNA for the CDR3 is TGTGCCAGCAGCCCCCAGGCTTACGAGCAGTACTTC. As protein: CASSPQAYEQYF.

The genes are TRBV13 and TRBJ1-2; no reliable D call. The CDR3 loop spans 14 amino acids. Trimming cost V 2 bases and J 3 bases, with 10 bases left between them. Germline loops: CDR1 PRHDT, CDR2 FYEKMQ (reference sequence). The CDR3: CASSLFAPDYGYTF. The DNA for the CDR3 is TGTGCCAGCAGCTTATTTGCCCCAGACTATGGCTACACCTTC.

This clone was found a few times. The CDR3 loop reads CASSEQGGDQPQHF. CDR3 coding DNA: TGTGCCAGCAGTGAACAGGGGGGTGATCAGCCCCAGCATTTT. V gene TRBV2 combines with J gene TRBJ1-5; 7 bases match TRBD1. The CDR3 has 14 residues. Germline assignment: CDR1 SNHLY and CDR2 FYNNEI. V lost 2 bases, J lost 5 bases, and 3 bases stayed unmatched.

The rearrangement uses TRBV3-1 (or the pseudogene TRBV3-2) and TRBJ2-2; TRBD2 matches 7 bases. The V gene's germline CDR1 is LGHDT and CDR2 YNNKEL (reference sequence). Trimming cost V 4 bases and J 0 bases; bases outside gene matches: 5. This CDR3 is built from 16 residues. The CDR3 region has the DNA TGTGCCAGCAGCCCCCGGGAGGATACGAACACCGGGGAGCTGTTTTTT. Amino acids: CASSPREDTNTGELFF.

This clone was seen more than once but under ten times. The CDR3: CASRRTGGYEQYF. In nucleotides, the CDR3 is TGTGCCAGCAGACGAACAGGGGGGTACGAGCAGTACTTC. The V gene is TRBV14, the J gene TRBJ2-7; 8 bases are a match to TRBD1. Unmatched junction bases numbered 5, after V lost 6 bases and J lost 4 bases. The CDR3 loop spans 13 amino acids. CDR1 is SGHDN and CDR2 is FVKESK in the germline V gene. Complete variable domain (other parts from reference TRBV14 and TRBJ2-7): EAGVTQFPSHSVIEKGQTVTLRCDPISGHDNLYWYRRVMGKEIKFLLHFVKESKQDESGMPNNRFLAERTGGTYSTLKVQPAELEDSGVYFCASRRTGGYEQYFGPGTRLTVT.

V usage is TRBV7-2 and J usage is TRBJ2-4, with 9 bases identical to TRBD2. Germline trimming cut 1 base from V and 9 bases from J; bases unmatched to any gene: 4. The CDR3 has 14 amino acids. Germline V gene data show CDR1 as SGHTA and CDR2 as FQGNSA. Written as DNA, the CDR3 is TGTGCCAGCAGCTTAGGGGGACTAGCCCTCATTCAGTACTTC. Translating it yields CASSLGGLALIQYF.

This chain uses TRBV6-6 with TRBJ2-7; the D gene is possibly TRBD1 (7 bases). The CDR3 extends over 14 amino acids. Germline loops: CDR1 MNHNY, CDR2 SVGAGI (reference sequence). V lost 2 bases, J lost 5 bases, and 13 bases lay in between. CDR3 amino acids: CASSYGQGGDEQYF. The CDR3 DNA sequence: TGTGCCAGCAGTTACGGCCAGGGGGGCGACGAGCAGTACTTC.

This clone was observed a few times. Other DNA sequences in the same sample also yield this CDR3. The chain carries TRBV9 and TRBJ1-2; tentative D call: TRBD1 (6 bases). This CDR3 region has 15 residues. Germline values: CDR1 SGDLS, CDR2 YYNGEE. Trimming removed 0 bases at V and 4 bases at J, with 13 bases between. CDR3 residues: CASSVGGLGGYGYTF. The CDR3 DNA reads as TGTGCCAGCAGCGTAGGCGGGTTAGGGGGCTATGGCTACACCTTC.

The chain combines TRBV21-1 with TRBJ2-7; no DNA check was done on the table's D call, TRBD1. TRBV21-1 is shown as a pseudogene. This CDR3 region has 13 residues. The CDR3 loop is CASPLQGGNEQYF. In DNA, the CDR3 is TGTGCCAGCCCCCTCCAGGGTGGAAACGAGCAGTACTTC.

This clone was seen a handful of times. The V and J genes are TRBV5-1 and TRBJ1-5; the D gene is possibly TRBD1 (5 bases). Germline lookup yields CDR1 SGHRS and CDR2 YFSETQ. Trimming stripped 1 base from V and 3 bases from J, with 11 bases between. This CDR3 is 15 amino acids long. The CDR3 loop is CASSLRGFSNQPQHF. The CDR3 region has the DNA TGCGCCAGCAGCTTGAGGGGCTTTTCCAATCAGCCCCAGCATTTT.

The chain recombines TRBV7-8 with TRBJ1-5, with 7 bases aligning to TRBD1. The CDR3 covers 15 residues. From germline, CDR1 is SGHVS and CDR2 FQNEAQ. V gave up 5 bases and J gave up 3 bases; unmatched junction bases: 7. Written as DNA, the CDR3 is TGTGCCAGCAGCCTTAACAGGGGCGACAATCAGCCCCAGCATTTT. This translates into CASSLNRGDNQPQHF.

V gene TRBV27 combines with J gene TRBJ2-5; TRBD2 matches 10 bases. Trimming removed 2 bases from V and 2 bases from J; junction bases left unmatched: 2. This CDR3 contains 15 residues. Per germline, CDR1 MNHEY and CDR2 SMNVEV (reference sequence). CDR3 sequence: CASSLLAGAQETQYF. The CDR3 bases are TGTGCCAGCAGTTTACTAGCGGGGGCACAAGAGACCCAGTACTTC.

The genes are TRBV19 and TRBJ1-5; D remains unclear. The CDR3 is 13 amino acids. V was trimmed by 1 base and J by 4 bases, leaving 5 bases between them. Per germline, CDR1 LNHDA and CDR2 SQIVND (reference sequence). CDR3 sequence: CASSIALNQPQHF. The CDR3, as DNA: TGTGCCAGTAGTATAGCTTTGAATCAGCCCCAGCATTTT.

The rearrangement joins TRBV24-1 to TRBJ2-1; 7 bases line up with TRBD1. The germline V gene has CDR1 KGHDR and CDR2 SFDVKD. The CDR3 length is 14 residues. V gave up 5 bases and J gave up 7 bases; unmatched junction bases: 7. CDR3 sequence reads: CATSAETGLNEQFF. For the CDR3, the DNA is TGTGCCACCAGTGCCGAGACAGGGCTGAATGAGCAGTTCTTC.

The chain combines TRBV7-8 with TRBJ1-1, with 7 bases fitting TRBD1. Trimming removed 8 bases from V and 4 bases from J; junction bases left unmatched: 7. Germline CDR1 SGHVS, CDR2 FQNEAQ. The CDR3 totals 13 residues. CDR3 nucleotides: TGTGCCAGCGATACAGGGGTCGGCACTGAAGCTTTCTTT. Protein sequence: CASDTGVGTEAFF.